The 30 T cell receptor beta chains presented below share a single source sample, sequenced in a study of blood T cells in healthy people across ages. Sample-barcoded 5' priming and a J-beta primer mix drove a second PCR of about 7 to 11 cycles. MiXCR, applied by TCRdb to the 5' RACE reads, yields one record per CDR3 protein. The sample has 760,000 or so distinct CDR3 sequences; around a quarter are singletons. The sample was also reused in another study, on T cells of mothers and their children.

Specimen: blood. All receptors come from a boy younger than 18 in good health.

This clonotype was recorded a few times. The V call is TRBV28, the J call TRBJ1-2; 9 bases are shared with TRBD1. With 1 base clipped from V and 8 bases from J, the junction kept 8 bases outside the gene matches. Germline CDR1 reads MDHEN; CDR2 reads SYDVKM. This CDR3 region has 15 residues. The CDR3 DNA follows: TGTGCCAGCAGTTTATCCGAGGACAGGGGAAGGGGCTACACCTTC. This encodes CASSLSEDRGRGYTF.

This clonotype was seen repeatedly, ten times or more. The chain combines TRBV7-8 with TRBJ2-1; 9 bases align to TRBD2. V was clipped by 7 bases and J by 8 bases; unmatched bases: 9. The germline V gene encodes CDR1 SGHVS and CDR2 FQNEAQ. CDR3 length equals 14 residues. The CDR3 is CASTLVSGSDEQFF. Here the CDR3 DNA reads TGTGCCAGCACCTTGGTTAGCGGGAGTGATGAGCAGTTCTTC.

This clonotype was observed a few times. V usage is TRBV13 and J usage is TRBJ2-4; the D is unclear. Trimming shortened V by 1 base and J by 6 bases, and 7 bases separated the two germline ends. From germline, CDR1 is PRHDT and CDR2 FYEKMQ (reference sequence). The CDR3 contains 13 residues. The CDR3 DNA reads TGTGCCAGCAGCTTAGTTGGATTAAACATTCAGTACTTC. Its protein is CASSLVGLNIQYF.

This chain uses TRBV6-2 or TRBV6-3 with TRBJ2-2; 11 nucleotides line up with TRBD2. This CDR3 spans 17 amino acids. The junction had 6 bases not matched to a gene; V was cut back by 6 bases and J by 0 bases. CDR1 is MNHEY, CDR2 SVGEGT, per germline. The CDR3 DNA follows: TGTGCCAGCAGCAGATTAGCGGGGGGGGCGAACACCGGGGAGCTGTTTTTT. Its protein is CASSRLAGGANTGELFF.

The rearrangement joins TRBV5-6 to TRBJ2-1; no clear D. Trimming took 6 bases from V and 8 from J, leaving 18 bases between them. Germline V gene data show CDR1 as SGHDT and CDR2 as YYEEEE. This CDR3 spans 14 amino acids. In DNA, the CDR3 is TGTGCCAGCACCATCGCGGCTACCTGGGATGAGCAGTTCTTC. Amino acids: CASTIAATWDEQFF.

This clonotype was observed a few times. The chain has TRBV28 and TRBJ1-6, with D maybe TRBD1 (5 bases). Germline CDR1 and CDR2: MDHEN and SYDVKM. This CDR3 region has 15 residues. Trimming shortened V by 6 bases and J by 8 bases, and 17 bases separated the two germline ends. The CDR3 region is CASRVPTVGDSPLHF. The CDR3 nucleotides read TGTGCCAGCAGGGTTCCGACAGTCGGGGATTCACCCCTCCACTTT.

In DNA form, the CDR3 reads TGTGCCAGCAGCCCTCAAAATCAGGGAATCCCCTCCGAGCAGTACTTC. Its protein is CASSPQNQGIPSEQYF. The chain uses TRBV7-6 and TRBJ2-7, with TRBD1 as a possible D gene (5 bases). Trimming removed 5 bases at V and 6 bases at J, with 23 bases between. CDR1 SGHVS and CDR2 FNYEAQ come from the germline V gene. This CDR3 contains 16 residues.

V gene TRBV12-3 or TRBV12-4 combines with J gene TRBJ1-6; 7 bases are shared with TRBD1. V dropped 6 bases and J dropped 10; count of bases not matched to a gene: 9. The CDR3 is 14 amino acids. CDR3 residues: CASSQTGVRSPLHF. The CDR3 region has the DNA TGTGCCAGCAGCCAAACAGGGGTGCGATCACCCCTCCACTTT.

This clonotype was seen only a few times. The rearrangement links TRBV20-1 to TRBJ1-4; TRBD1 might be the D (6 bases). The CDR3 is 15 residues long. Trimming removed 3 bases from V and 8 bases from J, with 19 bases in between. Per the germline V gene, CDR1 is DFQATT and CDR2 is SNEGSKA (reference sequence). The CDR3, as DNA: TGCAGTGCTAGTTACAGGGAGATATATGGGGAAAAACTGTTTTTT. The encoded protein is CSASYREIYGEKLFF.

The V gene is TRBV28, the J gene TRBJ1-2; D might be TRBD1 (5 bases). Between the trimmed V and J ends, which lost 6 bases and 7 bases, there was a span of 18 bases. The length of the CDR3 is 14 residues. The germline V gene encodes CDR1 MDHEN and CDR2 SYDVKM. CDR3 in amino acids: CASSWPRQISGYTF. The CDR3 nucleotides are TGTGCCAGCAGCTGGCCTCGACAGATCTCTGGCTACACCTTC.

The chain joins TRBV18 to TRBJ2-5, with a tentative D call TRBD1 (5 bases). CDR3 length: 14 residues. V was pared by 5 bases and J by 5 bases, with 15 bases between. Germline assignment: CDR1 KGHSH and CDR2 LQKENI. The CDR3 DNA reads TGTGCCAGCTCAGATGTCGGGTGGGGCGAGACCCAGTACTTC. Translating it yields CASSDVGWGETQYF.

In its sample, this clonotype was seen a few times. This rearrangement joins TRBV28 to TRBJ2-7; possibly TRBD2 for D (6 bases). The CDR3 is 12 residues long. The ends were cut back, 6 bases at V and 4 bases at J, with 10 bases in the middle. From germline, CDR1 is MDHEN and CDR2 SYDVKM. In DNA form, the CDR3 reads TGTGCCAGCAGATACGGGACTTACGAGCAGTACTTC. Translating it yields CASRYGTYEQYF.

This sequence joins TRBV19 and TRBJ2-5; D uncertain. The germline CDR1 and CDR2 sequences are LNHDA and SQIVND (reference sequence). The V end lost 3 bases, the J end lost 4 bases, and 6 bases lay between the germline ends. CDR3 length: 12 residues. Here the CDR3 reads CASSMTPETQYF. CDR3 DNA: TGTGCCAGTAGTATGACGCCAGAGACCCAGTACTTC.

CDR3 amino acids: CASSLVSQTGNSEQYF. Here the CDR3 DNA reads TGCGCCAGCAGCTTGGTCTCCCAAACAGGGAACAGCGAGCAGTACTTC. The genes are TRBV5-1 and TRBJ2-7, with D perhaps TRBD1 (6 bases). The CDR3 is 16 residues long. V was cut by 0 bases and J by 6 bases, with 19 bases left in between. The V gene's germline CDR1 is SGHRS and CDR2 YFSETQ.

The chain couples TRBV5-6 to TRBJ2-2; D call uncertain. From germline, CDR1 is SGHDT and CDR2 YYEEEE. The V and J ends lost 0 bases and 3 bases respectively, with 6 bases between them. CDR3 length: 14 amino acids. CDR3 DNA sequence: TGTGCCAGCAGCTTGGGAGAGCACACCGGGGAGCTGTTTTTT. Translation gives CASSLGEHTGELFF.

This clonotype was seen more than once but under ten times. This rearrangement joins TRBV29-1 to TRBJ1-2; D is uncertain. V was clipped by 3 bases and J by 4 bases, with 12 bases between them. This CDR3 contains 13 residues. Germline CDR1 reads SQVTM; CDR2 reads ANQGSEA. The CDR3 here is CSVESDRGYGYTF. Here the CDR3 DNA reads TGCAGCGTTGAGTCGGACCGTGGCTATGGCTACACCTTC. Supplemented by reference TRBV29-1 and TRBJ1-2, the full variable domain reads SAVISQKPSRDICQRGTSLTIQCQVDSQVTMMFWYRQQPGQSLTLIATANQGSEATYESGFVIDKFPISRPNLTFSTLTVSNMSPEDSSIYLCSVESDRGYGYTFGSGTRLTVV.

This clonotype turned up a few times. The J gene is TRBJ2-5, the V gene TRBV13; 8 positions agree with TRBD2. Germline V gene sequence: CDR1 PRHDT, CDR2 FYEKMQ (reference sequence). V lost 4 bases, J lost 3 bases, and 7 bases stayed unmatched. The CDR3 runs to 15 residues. The CDR3 nucleotides are TGTGCCAGCAGCTCTCGGGGGGGAATAGAAGAGACCCAGTACTTC. Amino acid sequence: CASSSRGGIEETQYF.

The chain couples TRBV29-1 to TRBJ2-1; D is unclear. Germline lookup yields CDR1 SQVTM and CDR2 ANQGSEA. V was pared by 4 bases and J by 0 bases, with 13 bases between. The CDR3 spans 15 residues. DNA of the CDR3: TGCAGCGTTGTCTATTTTCTGAGCTCCTACAATGAGCAGTTCTTC. This sequence encodes CSVVYFLSSYNEQFF.

On this clonotype itself: Mismatch with germline at one junction end may stem from a read error. The gene calls are TRBV5-1 and TRBJ2-3, with 11 bases matching TRBD2. This CDR3 contains 16 residues. CDR1 and CDR2 (germline): SGHRS, YFSETQ. The DNA for the CDR3 is TGCGCCGGCAGGCTGGGACTAGCGGAGAACACAGATACGCAGTATTTT. It translates to CAGRLGLAENTDTQYF.

This clonotype was recorded a few times. The chain is built from TRBV3-1 and TRBJ1-4; D not certain. Germline V gene data show CDR1 as LGHDT and CDR2 as YNNKEL (reference sequence). Trimming shortened V by 3 bases and J by 6 bases, and 5 bases separated the two germline ends. The CDR3 totals 12 residues. In DNA, the CDR3 is TGTGCCAGCAGCCAGGCTGATGAAAAACTGTTTTTT. It translates to CASSQADEKLFF. Full variable domain (missing parts from reference TRBV3-1 and TRBJ1-4): DTAVSQTPKYLVTQMGNDKSIKCEQNLGHDTMYWYKQDSKKFLKIMFSYNNKELIINETVPNRFSPKSPDKAHLNLHINSLELGDSAVYFCASSQADEKLFFGSGTQLSVL.

V usage is TRBV7-2 and J usage is TRBJ2-1; D unclear. Trimming took off 10 bases at V and 5 bases at J, with 9 bases between the two ends. Germline CDR1 and CDR2: SGHTA and FQGNSA. The CDR3 sequence is 11 residues long. CDR3: CAIAIHNEQFF. For the CDR3, the DNA is TGTGCCATCGCAATCCACAATGAGCAGTTCTTC.

V and J are TRBV9 and TRBJ2-7; 8 bases are shared with TRBD1. The length of the CDR3 is 16 residues. Germline CDR1 SGDLS, CDR2 YYNGEE. The V gene end was trimmed by 1 base and the J gene end by 1 base; junction bases not matched to a gene: 7. The CDR3 spells CASSVTDRGNSYEQYF. DNA for the CDR3: TGTGCCAGCAGCGTAACTGACAGGGGCAATTCCTACGAGCAGTACTTC.

This chain links TRBV20-1 with TRBJ2-5, with 10 bases that match TRBD2. CDR3 length: 16 amino acids. In germline, CDR1 is DFQATT, CDR2 SNEGSKA (reference sequence). Trimming cost V 0 bases and J 3 bases; bases outside gene matches: 7. The CDR3 loop is CSARDASGGAEETQYF. The CDR3 DNA follows: TGCAGTGCTAGAGATGCTAGCGGGGGAGCCGAAGAGACCCAGTACTTC.

This clonotype was seen a handful of times. The chain couples TRBV2 to TRBJ2-3; D uncertain. Trimming took 3 bases from V and 2 from J, leaving 12 bases between them. CDR1 is SNHLY and CDR2 is FYNNEI in the germline V gene. The CDR3 contains 15 residues. The CDR3 here is CASSESRDFTDTQYF. The CDR3 DNA reads as TGTGCCAGCAGTGAGTCAAGGGATTTCACAGATACGCAGTATTTT.

The chain employs TRBV6-2 or TRBV6-3 and TRBJ1-2, with 9 positions matching TRBD1. The CDR3 loop spans 16 amino acids. CDR1 is MNHEY, CDR2 SVGEGT, per germline. With V trimmed by 2 bases and J by 3 bases, 7 bases remained unmatched. The CDR3 nucleotides are TGTGCCAGCAGTTACCCCAAGGGACAGGGAGACTATGGCTACACCTTC. This gives the protein CASSYPKGQGDYGYTF.

This clonotype was observed a handful of times. This chain uses TRBV29-1 with TRBJ2-7, with 13 bases that match TRBD2. CDR1 and CDR2 from the germline V gene are SQVTM and ANQGSEA. CDR3 length: 14 residues. The V gene end was trimmed by 6 bases and the J gene end by 1 base; junction bases not matched to a gene: 3. The CDR3 DNA sequence: TGCAGCGTGCGGGGACTAGCGGGATCCTACGAGCAGTACTTC. Its protein is CSVRGLAGSYEQYF.

This clonotype was seen more than once but under ten times. The gene calls are TRBV11-2 and TRBJ2-4, with no clear D. The CDR3 totals 14 residues. Trimming cost V 2 bases and J 8 bases, with 13 bases left between them. From germline, CDR1 is SGHAT and CDR2 FQNNGV. This CDR3 is CASSLLAHLDIQYF. For the CDR3, the DNA is TGTGCCAGCAGCTTACTGGCCCATTTGGACATTCAGTACTTC.

This clonotype was counted a few times. The rearrangement joins TRBV5-6 to TRBJ2-6; D is possibly TRBD2 (6 bases). Germline V CDR1 and CDR2: SGHDT, YYEEEE. The CDR3 is 17 residues long. V lost 3 bases and J 0 bases, leaving 13 bases between the germline ends. CDR3 nucleotides: TGTGCCAGCAGCTATGGGACTGGGAGCTCTGGGGCCAACGTCCTGACTTTC. It translates to CASSYGTGSSGANVLTF.

This clonotype was detected only a few times. This rearrangement joins TRBV5-6 to TRBJ1-4; 7 nucleotides agree with TRBD1. The CDR3 length is 15 residues. After removal of 2 bases from V and 8 bases from J, the junction contained 9 bases not matched to a gene. Germline loops: CDR1 SGHDT, CDR2 YYEEEE. In nucleotides, the CDR3 is TGTGCCAGCAGCTTAAGACAGGGAGGGTACGAAAAACTGTTTTTT. This encodes CASSLRQGGYEKLFF.

The rearrangement links TRBV11-2 to TRBJ2-3, with 8 bases fitting TRBD1. The CDR3 loop spans 15 amino acids. J was trimmed by 3 bases and V by 4 bases; bases with no gene match: 6. Germline V gene lookup returns CDR1 SGHAT and CDR2 FQNNGV. The CDR3 DNA follows: TGTGCCAGCAGCTACCGGGACAGGATGACAGATACGCAGTATTTT. It specifies CASSYRDRMTDTQYF. The whole variable domain, remainder taken from reference TRBV11-2 and TRBJ2-3, is EAGVAQSPRYKIIEKRQSVAFWCNPISGHATLYWYQQILGQGPKLLIQFQNNGVVDDSQLPKDRFSAERLKGVDSTLKIQPAKLEDSAVYLCASSYRDRMTDTQYFGPGTRLTVL.